Below, 18 T cell receptor beta chains from the same sample are listed, as sequenced in a study of T cells in Graves' hyperthyroidism and ophthalmopathy. The CDR3 regions of TCR beta were amplified from RNA transcripts. A set of HTBI primers served as the primers for a first-round RT-PCR of the TCR CDR3. Via MiXCR, TCRdb re-called the multiplex PCR reads, giving one row per CDR3 protein. The data hold 450,000 to 700,000 distinct CDR3 sequences, with about half observed a single time. Sequenced: peripheral blood or thyroid tissue (not recorded which). The receptor set was obtained from an adult woman with Graves' disease, either hyperthyroidism or ophthalmopathy (not recorded which).

This clonotype was observed at least ten times. The chain employs TRBV2 and TRBJ1-2, with D perhaps TRBD1 (6 bases). Germline CDR1 reads SNHLY; CDR2 reads FYNNEI. This CDR3 is 16 amino acids long. V lost 8 bases to trimming and J lost 8 bases, with 27 bases between them. The CDR3 loop reads CASDNPGQPTLYGYTF. CDR3 DNA sequence: TGTGCCAGCGACAACCCTGGACAGCCGACGCTCTACGGCTACACCTTC.

This clonotype was detected many times. The rearrangement links TRBV5-6 to TRBJ1-5; 8 positions match TRBD1. There are 15 residues in the CDR3. The germline V gene has CDR1 SGHDT and CDR2 YYEEEE. J lost 5 bases, V lost 4 bases, and 8 bases had no gene match. The CDR3 bases are TGTGCCAGCAGCACATCCGGGACAGGCCATCAGCCCCAGCATTTT. It encodes CASSTSGTGHQPQHF.

This clonotype was counted a few times. The CDR3 DNA reads TGCAGCGCCGTCAGGGATGTTGGCACTGAAGCTTTCTTT. It specifies CSAVRDVGTEAFF. This chain links TRBV29-1 with TRBJ1-1, with a weak D call TRBD1 (5 bases). The CDR3 has 13 residues. In germline, CDR1 is SQVTM, CDR2 ANQGSEA. With 7 bases removed from V and 4 bases from J, the gap between germline ends came to 16 bases.

This clonotype was picked up a small number of times. The chain joins TRBV7-9 to TRBJ2-7; 7 bases are a match to TRBD2. V dropped 5 bases and J dropped 0; count of bases not matched to a gene: 7. The germline V gene encodes CDR1 SEHNR and CDR2 FQNEAQ (reference sequence). The CDR3 extends over 15 amino acids. CDR3 residues: CASSPEGGSSYEQYF. CDR3 nucleotides: TGTGCCAGCAGCCCAGAGGGCGGGAGCTCCTACGAGCAGTACTTC. Full variable domain (rest looked up from reference TRBV7-9 and TRBJ2-7): DTGVSQNPRHKITKRGQNVTFRCDPISEHNRLYWYRQTLGQGPEFLTYFQNEAQLEKSRLLSDRFSAERPKGSFSTLEIQRTEQGDSAMYLCASSPEGGSSYEQYFGPGTRLTVT.

This chain connects TRBV20-1 to TRBJ1-2, with TRBD1 matching 8 bases. CDR1 and CDR2 (germline): DFQATT, SNEGSKA (reference sequence). V dropped 6 bases and J dropped 7; count of bases not matched to a gene: 28. The CDR3 spans 19 residues. The CDR3 here is CSALGQGGNQPQGAIGYTF. The CDR3 DNA sequence: TGCAGTGCCCTCGGACAGGGTGGCAATCAGCCCCAGGGGGCGATTGGCTACACCTTC.

The rearrangement links TRBV12-3 or TRBV12-4 to TRBJ1-4; 7 positions agree with TRBD1. CDR3 length equals 14 residues. V lost 5 bases and J lost 5; bases outside the gene matches: 5. The CDR3 is CASSMGQPNEKLFF. The CDR3 region has the DNA TGTGCCAGCAGTATGGGACAGCCAAATGAAAAACTGTTTTTT.

This rearrangement joins TRBV7-2 to TRBJ2-3; D is possibly TRBD1 (5 bases). The germline V gene encodes CDR1 SGHTA and CDR2 FQGNSA. The CDR3 extends over 13 amino acids. V was clipped by 6 bases and J by 8 bases, with 15 bases between them. The CDR3 DNA reads as TGTGCCAGCAGGTTCAGCCCCCAGGGTACGCAGTATTTT. As protein: CASRFSPQGTQYF.

The CDR3 region is CASSLAPYPTEAFF. The CDR3 bases are TGTGCCAGCAGCTTAGCCCCGTACCCCACTGAAGCTTTCTTT. The gene calls are TRBV7-3 and TRBJ1-1; D gene unclear. V dropped 2 bases and J dropped 4 bases, with 11 bases sitting between them. Germline V lookup: CDR1 SGHTA, CDR2 FQGTGA. CDR3 length equals 14 residues.

This clonotype was seen at least ten times. The V call is TRBV20-1, the J call TRBJ2-7; tentative D call: TRBD2 (6 bases). CDR3 length equals 14 residues. The germline V and J ends were trimmed by 3 bases and 4 bases, with 16 bases remaining between them. Germline-derived CDR1 and CDR2 are DFQATT and SNEGSKA (reference sequence). The DNA of the CDR3 is TGCAGTGCTAGTGTGAGCGGGCAACCTTACGAGCAGTACTTC. Amino acids: CSASVSGQPYEQYF.

This clonotype was recorded many times. V and J are TRBV11-2 and TRBJ1-4; D perhaps matches TRBD1 (5 bases). This CDR3 is 16 amino acids long. Germline-derived CDR1 and CDR2 are SGHAT and FQNNGV. Trimming removed 5 bases from V and 3 bases from J, with 16 bases in between. The CDR3, as DNA: TGTGCCAGCAGCATTCGGGGGGTGTCGCCTAATGAAAAACTGTTTTTT. Translating gives CASSIRGVSPNEKLFF.

Ten or more counts support this clonotype. V usage is TRBV10-3 and J usage is TRBJ1-2; 9 positions agree with TRBD1. Germline-derived CDR1 and CDR2 are ENHRY and SYGVKD. Trimming took 10 bases from V and 2 from J; bases not matched to a gene: 17. This CDR3 has 17 amino acids. The CDR3 sequence: CATSSGTGIIGNYGYTF. Written as DNA, the CDR3 is TGTGCCACGAGTTCCGGGACAGGGATCATTGGGAACTATGGCTACACCTTC.

This clonotype was observed many times. The gene calls are TRBV11-2 and TRBJ2-7; 7 nucleotides match TRBD2. Germline values: CDR1 SGHAT, CDR2 FQNNGV. This CDR3 has 17 residues. V dropped 4 bases and J dropped 1; count of bases not matched to a gene: 13. The CDR3 bases are TGTGCCAGCAGCTACCGCTTAGGGACTACCTCATCCTACGAGCAGTACTTC. Translated, it gives CASSYRLGTTSSYEQYF.

This clonotype was counted many times. V is TRBV3-1 and J is TRBJ1-1; D gene ambiguous. This CDR3 has 14 amino acids. Germline values: CDR1 LGHDT, CDR2 YNNKEL (reference sequence). V was cut by 4 bases and J by 3 bases, with 12 bases left in between. Here the CDR3 DNA reads TGTGCCAGCAGCCCCACGAGGGCTGACACTGAAGCTTTCTTT. Translated, it gives CASSPTRADTEAFF.

This clonotype was observed at least ten times. The chain combines TRBV12-5 with TRBJ1-5; 7 nucleotides match TRBD1. The CDR3 is 16 residues long. V was clipped by 3 bases and J by 0 bases; unmatched bases: 5. The germline gives CDR1 LGHNT, CDR2 FRNRAP. Written as DNA, the CDR3 is TGTGCTAGTGGTTTCAGACAGGGTAATAGCAATCAGCCCCAGCATTTT. Its translation is CASGFRQGNSNQPQHF.

This clonotype appeared many times. The chain has TRBV5-1 and TRBJ1-1; D is unclear. This CDR3 is built from 14 residues. In germline, CDR1 is SGHRS, CDR2 YFSETQ. V was pared by 1 base and J by 1 base, with 8 bases between. CDR3 DNA sequence: TGCGCCAGCAGCTTGCGTCAGGAGAACACTGAAGCTTTCTTT. Residues: CASSLRQENTEAFF.

About this clonotype itself: A single base separates this from a much larger clone, so it may be a read error. The conserved final phenylalanine or tryptophan is absent from the CDR3, which likely points to a read error. The chain joins TRBV5-1 to TRBJ2-7; unclear D gene. The CDR3 runs to 11 residues. CDR1 and CDR2 from the germline V gene are SGHRS and YFSETQ. V shed 4 bases and J shed 6 bases, with 8 bases lying between them. CDR3 loop: CASSRSSEQYC. The CDR3 DNA sequence: TGCGCCAGCAGCAGAAGCAGCGAGCAGTACTGC.

This clonotype was found many times. The chain has TRBV20-1 and TRBJ2-2; D ambiguous. The CDR3 runs to 15 residues. Trimming stripped 5 bases from V and 1 base from J, with 14 bases between. The germline CDR1 and CDR2 sequences are DFQATT and SNEGSKA (reference sequence). Here the CDR3 reads CSAPISSRNTGELFF. The CDR3, as DNA: TGCAGTGCTCCCATCTCCAGCAGGAACACCGGGGAGCTGTTTTTT.

This clonotype has ten or more counts. The chain uses TRBV7-2 and TRBJ2-5, with TRBD1 identical over 8 bases. This CDR3 spans 14 amino acids. After removal of 5 bases from V and 7 bases from J, the junction contained 9 bases not matched to a gene. In germline, CDR1 is SGHTA, CDR2 FQGNSA. As DNA, the CDR3 is TGTGCCAGCAGCCCGGGACAGGCCCACCTGACCCAGTACTTC. This codes for CASSPGQAHLTQYF.